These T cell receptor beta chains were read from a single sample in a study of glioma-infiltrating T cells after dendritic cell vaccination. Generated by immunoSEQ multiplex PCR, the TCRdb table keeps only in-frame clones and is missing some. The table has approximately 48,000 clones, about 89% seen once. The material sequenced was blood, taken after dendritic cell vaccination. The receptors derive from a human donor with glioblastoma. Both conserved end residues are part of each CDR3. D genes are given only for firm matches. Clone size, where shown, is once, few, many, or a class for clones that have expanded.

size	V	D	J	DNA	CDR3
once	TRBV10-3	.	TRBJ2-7	TGTGCCACCGGCTGGTTCGCTAGCGCTACCTACGAGCAGTACTTC	CATGWFASATYEQYF
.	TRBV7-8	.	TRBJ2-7	TGTGCCAGCAGCGGACCCGCCTCCAGGGTAGTTGGGGAGCAGTACTTC	CASSGPASRVVGEQYF
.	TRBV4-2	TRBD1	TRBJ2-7	TGTGCCAGTACCCAGGGACAGGGTTCCTACGAGCAGTACTTC	CASTQGQGSYEQYF
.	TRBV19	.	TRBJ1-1	TGTGCCAGTAGTATATCCGACAGATTGAACACTGAAGCTTTCTTT	CASSISDRLNTEAFF
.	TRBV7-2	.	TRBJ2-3	TGTGCCAGCAGCTTATCCAACATAAACACAGATACGCAGTATTTT	CASSLSNINTDTQYF
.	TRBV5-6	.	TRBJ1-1	TGTGCCAGCAGCTTCATCGGAGGGCCTGAAGCTTTCTTT	CASSFIGGPEAFF
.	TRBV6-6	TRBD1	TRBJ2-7	TGTGCCAGCAGTAAAGGACAGGGGATCTACGAGCAGTACTTC	CASSKGQGIYEQYF
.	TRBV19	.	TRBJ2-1	TGTGCCAGTAGTAGTAGGGGCGGCAATGAGCAGTTCTTC	CASSSRGGNEQFF
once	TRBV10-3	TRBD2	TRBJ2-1	TGTGCCATCAGTGATCTGGCTAGCGGGAGGGTCGGCTCCTACAATGAGCAGTTCTTC	CAISDLASGRVGSYNEQFF
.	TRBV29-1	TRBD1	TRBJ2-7	TGCAGCGTCGCACCGGGACAGGGGTACGAGCAGTACTTC	CSVAPGQGYEQYF
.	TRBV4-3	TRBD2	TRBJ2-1	TGCGCCAGCAGCCAAGGTGCGGGAGGGCTCGGTGAGCAGTTCTTC	CASSQGAGGLGEQFF
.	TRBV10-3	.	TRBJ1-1	TGTGCCATCAGTGAGAGGGGAGAAGCTTTCTTT	CAISERGEAFF
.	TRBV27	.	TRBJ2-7	TGTGCCAGCAGTTCGCCGGGACTCGGAAGGTACGAGCAGTACTTC	CASSSPGLGRYEQYF
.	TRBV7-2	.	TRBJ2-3	TGTGCCAGCAGCCTAGGGGGGACAGACACAGATACGCAGTATTTT	CASSLGGTDTDTQYF
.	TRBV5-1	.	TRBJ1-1	TGCGCCAGCAGCTTGGACGGCCGGGACACTGAAGCTTTCTTT	CASSLDGRDTEAFF
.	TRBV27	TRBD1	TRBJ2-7	TGTGCCAGCCGACGAACCTACGGGCGAACAGGGGGCGCTTCGGGTGAGCAGTACTTC	CASRRTYGRTGGASGEQYF
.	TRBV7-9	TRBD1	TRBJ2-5	TGTGCCAGCAGCTTGGACAGGGGGCGTGAGACCCAGTACTTC	CASSLDRGRETQYF
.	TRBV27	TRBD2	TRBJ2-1	TGTGCCAGCAGACCCCGGATAGGGTTAGCGGGGGTCGATGAGCAGTTCTTC	CASRPRIGLAGVDEQFF
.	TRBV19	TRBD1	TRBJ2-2	TGTGCCAGTAGTATGCCCAGACGGACAGGGAGTTTGAGGGAGCTGTTTTTT	CASSMPRRTGSLRELFF
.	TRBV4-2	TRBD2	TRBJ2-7	TGTGCCAGCAGCCAAGATACTAGCGTTACCTACGAGCAGTACTTC	CASSQDTSVTYEQYF
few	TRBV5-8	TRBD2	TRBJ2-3	TGTGCCAGCAGTCCCGGGACTAGCGCGGCCTCTAGCACAGATACGCAGTATTTT	CASSPGTSAASSTDTQYF
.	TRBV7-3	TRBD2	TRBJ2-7	TGTGCCAGCAGCGAGACCGGGACTAGCGCACAATACGAGCAGTACTTC	CASSETGTSAQYEQYF
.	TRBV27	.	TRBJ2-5	TGTGCCAGCAGTTTGTGGCCTCAAGAGACCCAGTACTTC	CASSLWPQETQYF
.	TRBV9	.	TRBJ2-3	TGTGCCAGCAGCCCAGGACAGAGCACAGATACGCAGTATTTT	CASSPGQSTDTQYF
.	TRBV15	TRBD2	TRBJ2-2	TGTGCCACCAGCAGCCCCGGACTAGGAGGCACCGGGGAGCTGTTTTTT	CATSSPGLGGTGELFF
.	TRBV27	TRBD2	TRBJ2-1	TGTGCCAGCAGTTCTAGCGGGTGGAACAATGAGCAGTTCTTC	CASSSSGWNNEQFF
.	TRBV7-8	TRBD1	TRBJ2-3	TGTGCCAGCAGGACGACAGGGGGCGACGGTACGCAGTATTTT	CASRTTGGDGTQYF
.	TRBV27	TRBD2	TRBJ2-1	TGTGCCAGCAGTTTATTCGGACTAGCGTGGGACAATGAGCAGTTCTTC	CASSLFGLAWDNEQFF
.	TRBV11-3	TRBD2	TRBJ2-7	TGTGCCAGCAGCTTAGCCGGGACTAGCGCCCATCAGTACTTC	CASSLAGTSAHQYF
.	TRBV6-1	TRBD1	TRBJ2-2	TGTGCCAGCAGGAAGACAGGGGCCGGGGAGCTGTTTTTT	CASRKTGAGELFF
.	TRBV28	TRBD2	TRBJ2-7	TGTGCCAGCAGTTTAGCGGGGGGATTCTACGAGCAGTACTTC	CASSLAGGFYEQYF
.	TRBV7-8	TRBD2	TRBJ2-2	TGTGCCAGCAGCCTCCCACTAGCGGAGGGTTACACCGGGGAGCTGTTTTTT	CASSLPLAEGYTGELFF
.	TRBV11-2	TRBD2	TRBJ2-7	TGTGCCAGCAGCAAAGGGGGTAGCGGGAGGGCGGGGGAGCAGTACTTC	CASSKGGSGRAGEQYF
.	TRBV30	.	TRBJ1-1	TGTGCCTGGAGTGTGAGGAGAATAAACACTGAAGCTTTCTTT	CAWSVRRINTEAFF
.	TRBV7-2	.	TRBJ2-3	TGTGCCAGCAGTCTCGGTGGCGGAGGCACAGATACGCAGTATTTT	CASSLGGGGTDTQYF
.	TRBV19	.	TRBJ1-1	TGTGCCAGTAATCAACACATGAACACTGAAGCTTTCTTT	CASNQHMNTEAFF
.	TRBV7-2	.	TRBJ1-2	TGTGCCAGCAGCCCTAGAGGGGGGGCGCCCTATGGCTACACCTTC	CASSPRGGAPYGYTF
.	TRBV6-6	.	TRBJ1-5	TGTGCCAGCAGTTACTCGGCGGGGGGTGTACGTCAGCCCCAGCATTTT	CASSYSAGGVRQPQHF
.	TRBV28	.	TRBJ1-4	TGTGCCAGCAGCTTACCCGCAACTAATGAAAAACTGTTTTTT	CASSLPATNEKLFF
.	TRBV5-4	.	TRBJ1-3	TGTGCCAGCAGCTTGGCCGTGGAGGGCGGAAACACCATATATTTT	CASSLAVEGGNTIYF
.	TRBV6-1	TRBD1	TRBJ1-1	TGTGCCAGCAGACTAGGACAGGGGAACACTGAAGCTTTCTTT	CASRLGQGNTEAFF
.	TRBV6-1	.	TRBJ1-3	TGTGCCAGCAGTGAATCAGCTTTTACAGGCCACTCTGGAAACACCATATATTTT	CASSESAFTGHSGNTIYF
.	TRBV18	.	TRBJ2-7	TGTGCCAGCTCACCACCCCAGACCTACGAGCAGTACTTC	CASSPPQTYEQYF
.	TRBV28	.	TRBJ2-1	TGTGCCAGCAATCTAAGCGGAGGAAGATCCTACAATGAGCAGTTCTTC	CASNLSGGRSYNEQFF
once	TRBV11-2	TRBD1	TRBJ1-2	TGTGCCAGCAGCCAACGGACCGGACAGGGGTTGAACTATGGCTACACCTTC	CASSQRTGQGLNYGYTF
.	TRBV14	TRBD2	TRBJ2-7	TGTGCCAGCAGCCAAGGGAGCTGGGGGGGTTCCTACGAGCAGTACTTC	CASSQGSWGGSYEQYF
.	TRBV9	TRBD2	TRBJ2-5	TGTGCCAGCAGCGTCATAGCGGGAGCGGGGGAGCAGTACTTC	CASSVIAGAGEQYF
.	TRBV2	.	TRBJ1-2	TGTGCCAGCAGTGAAGCGTCAGGGTCAAGGGGCTACACCTTC	CASSEASGSRGYTF
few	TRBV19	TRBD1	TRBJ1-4	TGTGCCAGTAGCGGACAGGCCCTGGAAAAACTGTTTTTT	CASSGQALEKLFF
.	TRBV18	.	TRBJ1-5	TGTGCCAGCTCAGGTTACAGTGACAATCAGCCCCAGCATTTT	CASSGYSDNQPQHF
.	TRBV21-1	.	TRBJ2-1	TGTGCCAGCACCAAAGGGAAACCGGGAAAATACAATGAGCAGTTCTTC	CASTKGKPGKYNEQFF
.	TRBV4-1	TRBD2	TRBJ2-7	TGCGCCAGCAGCCGCACCGAACTAGCGGGAGGTCTCTACGAGCAGTACTTC	CASSRTELAGGLYEQYF
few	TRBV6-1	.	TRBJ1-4	TGTGCCAGCATCCGGGGGGAAAAACTGTTTTTT	CASIRGEKLFF
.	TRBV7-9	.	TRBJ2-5	TGTGCCAGCGTTACCTCGAACGGGGGGCGGGAGACCCAGTACTTC	CASVTSNGGRETQYF
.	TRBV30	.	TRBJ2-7	TGTGCCTGGAGTGTAGGGGTGGCGACAGTCTCCTACGAGCAGTACTTC	CAWSVGVATVSYEQYF
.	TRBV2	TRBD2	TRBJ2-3	TGTGCCAGCAGATACCTCGAGCGGGATAGCACAGATACGCAGTATTTT	CASRYLERDSTDTQYF
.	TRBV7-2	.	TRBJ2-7	TGTGCCAGCAGCTTAGGAGCGGGCTACGAGCAGTACTTC	CASSLGAGYEQYF
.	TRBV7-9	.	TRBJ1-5	TGTGCCAGCAGCTGGGTCGCGGATCAGCCCCAGCATTTT	CASSWVADQPQHF